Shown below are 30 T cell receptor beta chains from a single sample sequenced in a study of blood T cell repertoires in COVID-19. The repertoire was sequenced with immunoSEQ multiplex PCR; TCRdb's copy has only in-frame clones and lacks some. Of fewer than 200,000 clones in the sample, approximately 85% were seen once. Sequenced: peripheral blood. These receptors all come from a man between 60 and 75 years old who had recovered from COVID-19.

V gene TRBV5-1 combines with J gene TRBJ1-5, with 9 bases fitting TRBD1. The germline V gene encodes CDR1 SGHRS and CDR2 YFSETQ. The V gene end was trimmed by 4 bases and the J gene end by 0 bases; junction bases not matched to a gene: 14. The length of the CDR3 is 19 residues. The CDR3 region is CASSPKGDREAYSNQPQHF. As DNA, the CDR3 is TGCGCCAGCAGCCCTAAAGGGGACAGGGAAGCGTATAGCAATCAGCCCCAGCATTTT.

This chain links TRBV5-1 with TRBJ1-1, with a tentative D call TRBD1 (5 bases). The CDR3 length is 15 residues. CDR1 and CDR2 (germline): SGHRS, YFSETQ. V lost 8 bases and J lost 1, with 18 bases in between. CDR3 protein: CASTIDSFGNTEAFF. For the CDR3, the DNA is TGCGCCAGTACGATAGACAGTTTCGGGAACACTGAAGCTTTCTTT.

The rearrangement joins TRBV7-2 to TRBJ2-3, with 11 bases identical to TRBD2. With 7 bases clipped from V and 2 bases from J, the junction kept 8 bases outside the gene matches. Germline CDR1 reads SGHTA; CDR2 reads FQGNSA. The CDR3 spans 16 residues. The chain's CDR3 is CASIRGTSGITDTQYF. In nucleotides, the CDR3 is TGTGCCAGCATACGGGGGACTAGCGGTATCACAGATACGCAGTATTTT. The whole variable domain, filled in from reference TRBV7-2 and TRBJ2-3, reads GAGVSQSPSNKVTEKGKDVELRCDPISGHTALYWYRQSLGQGLEFLIYFQGNSAPDKSGLPSDRFSAERTGGSVSTLTIQRTQQEDSAVYLCASIRGTSGITDTQYFGPGTRLTVL.

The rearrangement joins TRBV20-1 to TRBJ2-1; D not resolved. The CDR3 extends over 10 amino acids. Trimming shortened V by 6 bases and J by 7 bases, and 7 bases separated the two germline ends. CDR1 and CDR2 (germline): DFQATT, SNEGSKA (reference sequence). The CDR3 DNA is TGCAGTGCAAGTCAGAATGAGCAGTTCTTC. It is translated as CSASQNEQFF.

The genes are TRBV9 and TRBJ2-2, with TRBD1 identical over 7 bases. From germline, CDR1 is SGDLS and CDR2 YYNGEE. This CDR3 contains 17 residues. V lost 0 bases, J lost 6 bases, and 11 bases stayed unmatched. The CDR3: CASSVGEQGHYAGELFF. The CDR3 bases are TGTGCCAGCAGCGTAGGAGAACAGGGGCATTACGCCGGGGAGCTGTTTTTT.

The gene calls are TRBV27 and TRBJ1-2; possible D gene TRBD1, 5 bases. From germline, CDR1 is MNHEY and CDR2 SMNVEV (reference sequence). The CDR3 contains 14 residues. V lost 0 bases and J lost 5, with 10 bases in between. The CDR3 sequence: CASSLSSDTYGYTF. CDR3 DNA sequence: TGTGCCAGCAGTTTATCCTCGGACACATATGGCTACACCTTC.

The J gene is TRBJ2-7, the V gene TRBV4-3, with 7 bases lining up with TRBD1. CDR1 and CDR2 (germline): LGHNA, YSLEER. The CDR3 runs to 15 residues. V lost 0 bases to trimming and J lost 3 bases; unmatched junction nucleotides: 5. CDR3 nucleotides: TGCGCCAGCAGCCAAGAGACAGGGTTACGCTACGAGCAGTACTTC. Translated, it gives CASSQETGLRYEQYF.

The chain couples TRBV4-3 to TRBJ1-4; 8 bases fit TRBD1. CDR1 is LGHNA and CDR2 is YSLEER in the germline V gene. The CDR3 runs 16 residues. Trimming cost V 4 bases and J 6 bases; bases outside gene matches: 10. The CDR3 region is CASSPFRTGIDEKLFF. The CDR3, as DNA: TGCGCCAGCAGCCCTTTCCGGACAGGGATTGATGAAAAACTGTTTTTT.

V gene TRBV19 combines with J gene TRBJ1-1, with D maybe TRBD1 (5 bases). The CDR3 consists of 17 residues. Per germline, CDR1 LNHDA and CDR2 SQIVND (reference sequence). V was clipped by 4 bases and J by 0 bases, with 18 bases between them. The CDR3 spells CASSTVTGGSLNTEAFF. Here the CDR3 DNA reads TGTGCCAGTAGTACGGTCACCGGGGGGTCTTTGAACACTGAAGCTTTCTTT.

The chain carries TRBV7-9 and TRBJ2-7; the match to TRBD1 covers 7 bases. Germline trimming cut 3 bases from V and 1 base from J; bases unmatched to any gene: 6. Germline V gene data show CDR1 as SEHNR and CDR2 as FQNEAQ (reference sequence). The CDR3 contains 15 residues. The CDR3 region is CASSLQGVSSYEQYF. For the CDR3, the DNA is TGTGCCAGCAGCTTGCAGGGGGTCTCGTCCTACGAGCAGTACTTC. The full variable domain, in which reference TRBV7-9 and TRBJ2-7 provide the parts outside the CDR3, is DTGVSQNPRHKITKRGQNVTFRCDPISEHNRLYWYRQTLGQGPEFLTYFQNEAQLEKSRLLSDRFSAERPKGSFSTLEIQRTEQGDSAMYLCASSLQGVSSYEQYFGPGTRLTVT.

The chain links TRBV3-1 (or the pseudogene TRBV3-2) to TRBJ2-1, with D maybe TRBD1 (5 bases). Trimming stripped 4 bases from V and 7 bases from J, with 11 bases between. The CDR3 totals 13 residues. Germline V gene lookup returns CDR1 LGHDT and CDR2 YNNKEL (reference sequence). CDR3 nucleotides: TGTGCCAGCAGCCCCAGGGTCGGGAATGAGCAGTTCTTC. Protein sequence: CASSPRVGNEQFF.

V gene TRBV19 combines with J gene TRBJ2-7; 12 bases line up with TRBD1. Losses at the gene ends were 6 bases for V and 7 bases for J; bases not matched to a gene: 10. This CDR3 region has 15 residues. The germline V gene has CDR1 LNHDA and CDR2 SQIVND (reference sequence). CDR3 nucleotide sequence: TGTGCCAGTAGCCCCGGGACAGGGGGCGCCGGTGAGCAGTACTTC. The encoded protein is CASSPGTGGAGEQYF.

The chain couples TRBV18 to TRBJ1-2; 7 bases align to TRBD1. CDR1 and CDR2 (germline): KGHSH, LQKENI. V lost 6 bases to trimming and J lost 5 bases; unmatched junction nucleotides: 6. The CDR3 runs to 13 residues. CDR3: CASSSGTEYGYTF. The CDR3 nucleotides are TGTGCCAGCTCCTCCGGGACAGAGTATGGCTACACCTTC.

The CDR3 sequence: CASSLWGQRGNEQFF. For the CDR3, the DNA is TGTGCCAGCAGCTTGTGGGGGCAGCGGGGGAATGAGCAGTTCTTC. V gene TRBV5-8 combines with J gene TRBJ2-1, with 8 bases matching TRBD2. This CDR3 is 15 amino acids long. V trimming: 1 base; J trimming: 7 bases; junction bases outside the gene matches: 7. Looked up from germline, CDR1 is SGHTS and CDR2 is YDEGEE.

The CDR3 DNA follows: TGTGCCACCTTAAGGGCGGGACGCCTTTCTAGGTCCCAGCATTTT. This sequence encodes CATLRAGRLSRSQHF. The chain joins TRBV6-5 to TRBJ1-5; a possible D gene is TRBD1 (5 bases). V was cut by 10 bases and J by 11 bases, with 27 bases left in between. CDR3 length: 15 amino acids. Germline V CDR1 and CDR2: MNHEY, SVGAGI.

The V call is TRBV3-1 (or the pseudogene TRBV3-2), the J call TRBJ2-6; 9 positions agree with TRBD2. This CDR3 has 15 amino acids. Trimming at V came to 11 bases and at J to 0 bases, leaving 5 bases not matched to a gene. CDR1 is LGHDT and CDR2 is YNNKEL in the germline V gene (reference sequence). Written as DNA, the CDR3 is TGTGCCTCGTGGACTAGCGCCTCTGGGGCCAACGTCCTGACTTTC. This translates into CASWTSASGANVLTF.

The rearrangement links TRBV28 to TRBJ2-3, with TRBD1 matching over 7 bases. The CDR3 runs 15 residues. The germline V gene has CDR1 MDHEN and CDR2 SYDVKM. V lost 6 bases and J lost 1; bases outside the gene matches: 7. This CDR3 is CASSSRGQGTDTQYF. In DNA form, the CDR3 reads TGTGCCAGCAGCAGTAGGGGGCAAGGCACAGATACGCAGTATTTT. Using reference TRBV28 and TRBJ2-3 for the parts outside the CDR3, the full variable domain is DVKVTQSSRYLVKRTGEKVFLECVQDMDHENMFWYRQDPGLGLRLIYFSYDVKMKEKGDIPEGYSVSREKKERFSLILESASTNQTSMYLCASSSRGQGTDTQYFGPGTRLTVL.

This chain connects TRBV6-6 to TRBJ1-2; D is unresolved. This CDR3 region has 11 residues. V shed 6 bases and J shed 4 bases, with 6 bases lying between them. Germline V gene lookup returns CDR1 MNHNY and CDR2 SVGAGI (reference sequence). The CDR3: CASRTVYGYTF. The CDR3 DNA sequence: TGTGCCAGCAGAACAGTCTATGGCTACACCTTC.

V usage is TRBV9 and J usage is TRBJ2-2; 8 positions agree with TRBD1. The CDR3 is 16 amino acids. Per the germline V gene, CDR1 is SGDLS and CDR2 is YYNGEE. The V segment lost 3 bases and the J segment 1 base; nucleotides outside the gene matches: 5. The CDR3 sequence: CASSATGTGNTGELFF. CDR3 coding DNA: TGTGCCAGCAGCGCCACCGGGACAGGGAACACCGGGGAGCTGTTTTTT.

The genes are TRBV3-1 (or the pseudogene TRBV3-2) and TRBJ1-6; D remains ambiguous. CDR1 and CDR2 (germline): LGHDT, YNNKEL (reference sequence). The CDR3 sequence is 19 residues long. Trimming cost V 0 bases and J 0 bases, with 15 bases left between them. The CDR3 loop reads CASSQDGRTASSYNSPLHF. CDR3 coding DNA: TGTGCCAGCAGCCAAGACGGGAGGACGGCGAGCTCCTATAATTCACCCCTCCACTTT.

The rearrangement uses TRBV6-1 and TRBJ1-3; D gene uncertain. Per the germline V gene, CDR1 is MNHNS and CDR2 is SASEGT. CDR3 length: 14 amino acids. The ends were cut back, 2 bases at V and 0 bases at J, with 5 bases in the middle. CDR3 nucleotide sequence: TGTGCCAGCAGTGAACGTTTCTCTGGAAACACCATATATTTT. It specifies CASSERFSGNTIYF.

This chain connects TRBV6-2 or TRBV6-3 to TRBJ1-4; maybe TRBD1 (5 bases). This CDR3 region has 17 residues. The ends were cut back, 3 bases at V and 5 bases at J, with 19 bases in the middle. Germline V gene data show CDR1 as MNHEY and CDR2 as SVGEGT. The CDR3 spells CASSYSGVAGENEKLFF. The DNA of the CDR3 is TGTGCCAGCAGTTATAGCGGCGTGGCGGGGGAGAATGAAAAACTGTTTTTT.

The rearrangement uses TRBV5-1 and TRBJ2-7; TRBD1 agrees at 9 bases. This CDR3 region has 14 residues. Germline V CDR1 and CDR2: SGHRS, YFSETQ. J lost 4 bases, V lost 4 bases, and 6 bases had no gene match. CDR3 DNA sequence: TGCGCCAGCAGCCCGACAGGGGGTGGATACGAGCAGTACTTC. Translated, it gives CASSPTGGGYEQYF.

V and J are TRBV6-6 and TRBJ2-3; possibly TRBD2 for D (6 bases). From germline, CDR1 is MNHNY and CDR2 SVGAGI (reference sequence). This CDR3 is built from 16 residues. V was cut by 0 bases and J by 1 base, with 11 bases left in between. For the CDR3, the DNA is TGTGCCAGCAGTTACTCACGGGGGAAGGGCACAGATACGCAGTATTTT. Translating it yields CASSYSRGKGTDTQYF.

CDR3 bases: TGTGCCAGCAGCCAAAGGACAGGGGTGGATGAGCAGTTCTTC. This gives the protein CASSQRTGVDEQFF. The rearrangement uses TRBV5-6 and TRBJ2-1, with 9 bases that match TRBD1. Unmatched junction bases numbered 7, after V lost 4 bases and J lost 8 bases. The CDR3 length is 14 residues. Per germline, CDR1 SGHDT and CDR2 YYEEEE. Combining the CDR3 with reference TRBV5-6 and TRBJ2-1 gives the whole variable domain DAGVTQSPTHLIKTRGQQVTLRCSPKSGHDTVSWYQQALGQGPQFIFQYYEEEERQRGNFPDRFSGHQFPNYSSELNVNALLLGDSALYLCASSQRTGVDEQFFGPGTRLTVL.

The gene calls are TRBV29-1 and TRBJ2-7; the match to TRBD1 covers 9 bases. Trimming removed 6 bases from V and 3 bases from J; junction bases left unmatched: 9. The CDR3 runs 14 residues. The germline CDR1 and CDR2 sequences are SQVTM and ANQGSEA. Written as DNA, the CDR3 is TGCAGCGTCGAACCGGGACAGGGAATCTACGAGCAGTACTTC. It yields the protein CSVEPGQGIYEQYF.

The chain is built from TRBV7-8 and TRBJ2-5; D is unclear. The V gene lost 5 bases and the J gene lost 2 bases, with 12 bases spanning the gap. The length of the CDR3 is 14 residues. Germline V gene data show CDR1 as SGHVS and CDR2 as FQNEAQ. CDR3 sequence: CASSTARLQETQYF. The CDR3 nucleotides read TGTGCCAGCAGCACCGCTAGGCTGCAAGAGACCCAGTACTTC.

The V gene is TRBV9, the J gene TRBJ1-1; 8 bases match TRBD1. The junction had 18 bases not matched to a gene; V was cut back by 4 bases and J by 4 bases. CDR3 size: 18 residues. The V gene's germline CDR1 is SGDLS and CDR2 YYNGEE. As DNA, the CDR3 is TGTGCCAGCAGCCCCACTCCCGGACAGGGACCCGATGGCACTGAAGCTTTCTTT. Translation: CASSPTPGQGPDGTEAFF.

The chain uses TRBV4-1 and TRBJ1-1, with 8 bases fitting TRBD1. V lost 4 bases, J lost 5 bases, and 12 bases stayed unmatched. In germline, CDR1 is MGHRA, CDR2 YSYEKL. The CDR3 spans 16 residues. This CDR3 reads CASSPHPTGDKTEAFF. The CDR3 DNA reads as TGCGCCAGCAGCCCCCACCCGACAGGGGATAAGACTGAAGCTTTCTTT.

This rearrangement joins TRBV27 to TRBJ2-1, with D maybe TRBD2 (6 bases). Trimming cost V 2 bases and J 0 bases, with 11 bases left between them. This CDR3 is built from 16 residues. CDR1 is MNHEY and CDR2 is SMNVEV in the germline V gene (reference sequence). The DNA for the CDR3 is TGTGCCAGCAGTTTACTCTCCGGGGGCTCCTACAATGAGCAGTTCTTC. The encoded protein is CASSLLSGGSYNEQFF.